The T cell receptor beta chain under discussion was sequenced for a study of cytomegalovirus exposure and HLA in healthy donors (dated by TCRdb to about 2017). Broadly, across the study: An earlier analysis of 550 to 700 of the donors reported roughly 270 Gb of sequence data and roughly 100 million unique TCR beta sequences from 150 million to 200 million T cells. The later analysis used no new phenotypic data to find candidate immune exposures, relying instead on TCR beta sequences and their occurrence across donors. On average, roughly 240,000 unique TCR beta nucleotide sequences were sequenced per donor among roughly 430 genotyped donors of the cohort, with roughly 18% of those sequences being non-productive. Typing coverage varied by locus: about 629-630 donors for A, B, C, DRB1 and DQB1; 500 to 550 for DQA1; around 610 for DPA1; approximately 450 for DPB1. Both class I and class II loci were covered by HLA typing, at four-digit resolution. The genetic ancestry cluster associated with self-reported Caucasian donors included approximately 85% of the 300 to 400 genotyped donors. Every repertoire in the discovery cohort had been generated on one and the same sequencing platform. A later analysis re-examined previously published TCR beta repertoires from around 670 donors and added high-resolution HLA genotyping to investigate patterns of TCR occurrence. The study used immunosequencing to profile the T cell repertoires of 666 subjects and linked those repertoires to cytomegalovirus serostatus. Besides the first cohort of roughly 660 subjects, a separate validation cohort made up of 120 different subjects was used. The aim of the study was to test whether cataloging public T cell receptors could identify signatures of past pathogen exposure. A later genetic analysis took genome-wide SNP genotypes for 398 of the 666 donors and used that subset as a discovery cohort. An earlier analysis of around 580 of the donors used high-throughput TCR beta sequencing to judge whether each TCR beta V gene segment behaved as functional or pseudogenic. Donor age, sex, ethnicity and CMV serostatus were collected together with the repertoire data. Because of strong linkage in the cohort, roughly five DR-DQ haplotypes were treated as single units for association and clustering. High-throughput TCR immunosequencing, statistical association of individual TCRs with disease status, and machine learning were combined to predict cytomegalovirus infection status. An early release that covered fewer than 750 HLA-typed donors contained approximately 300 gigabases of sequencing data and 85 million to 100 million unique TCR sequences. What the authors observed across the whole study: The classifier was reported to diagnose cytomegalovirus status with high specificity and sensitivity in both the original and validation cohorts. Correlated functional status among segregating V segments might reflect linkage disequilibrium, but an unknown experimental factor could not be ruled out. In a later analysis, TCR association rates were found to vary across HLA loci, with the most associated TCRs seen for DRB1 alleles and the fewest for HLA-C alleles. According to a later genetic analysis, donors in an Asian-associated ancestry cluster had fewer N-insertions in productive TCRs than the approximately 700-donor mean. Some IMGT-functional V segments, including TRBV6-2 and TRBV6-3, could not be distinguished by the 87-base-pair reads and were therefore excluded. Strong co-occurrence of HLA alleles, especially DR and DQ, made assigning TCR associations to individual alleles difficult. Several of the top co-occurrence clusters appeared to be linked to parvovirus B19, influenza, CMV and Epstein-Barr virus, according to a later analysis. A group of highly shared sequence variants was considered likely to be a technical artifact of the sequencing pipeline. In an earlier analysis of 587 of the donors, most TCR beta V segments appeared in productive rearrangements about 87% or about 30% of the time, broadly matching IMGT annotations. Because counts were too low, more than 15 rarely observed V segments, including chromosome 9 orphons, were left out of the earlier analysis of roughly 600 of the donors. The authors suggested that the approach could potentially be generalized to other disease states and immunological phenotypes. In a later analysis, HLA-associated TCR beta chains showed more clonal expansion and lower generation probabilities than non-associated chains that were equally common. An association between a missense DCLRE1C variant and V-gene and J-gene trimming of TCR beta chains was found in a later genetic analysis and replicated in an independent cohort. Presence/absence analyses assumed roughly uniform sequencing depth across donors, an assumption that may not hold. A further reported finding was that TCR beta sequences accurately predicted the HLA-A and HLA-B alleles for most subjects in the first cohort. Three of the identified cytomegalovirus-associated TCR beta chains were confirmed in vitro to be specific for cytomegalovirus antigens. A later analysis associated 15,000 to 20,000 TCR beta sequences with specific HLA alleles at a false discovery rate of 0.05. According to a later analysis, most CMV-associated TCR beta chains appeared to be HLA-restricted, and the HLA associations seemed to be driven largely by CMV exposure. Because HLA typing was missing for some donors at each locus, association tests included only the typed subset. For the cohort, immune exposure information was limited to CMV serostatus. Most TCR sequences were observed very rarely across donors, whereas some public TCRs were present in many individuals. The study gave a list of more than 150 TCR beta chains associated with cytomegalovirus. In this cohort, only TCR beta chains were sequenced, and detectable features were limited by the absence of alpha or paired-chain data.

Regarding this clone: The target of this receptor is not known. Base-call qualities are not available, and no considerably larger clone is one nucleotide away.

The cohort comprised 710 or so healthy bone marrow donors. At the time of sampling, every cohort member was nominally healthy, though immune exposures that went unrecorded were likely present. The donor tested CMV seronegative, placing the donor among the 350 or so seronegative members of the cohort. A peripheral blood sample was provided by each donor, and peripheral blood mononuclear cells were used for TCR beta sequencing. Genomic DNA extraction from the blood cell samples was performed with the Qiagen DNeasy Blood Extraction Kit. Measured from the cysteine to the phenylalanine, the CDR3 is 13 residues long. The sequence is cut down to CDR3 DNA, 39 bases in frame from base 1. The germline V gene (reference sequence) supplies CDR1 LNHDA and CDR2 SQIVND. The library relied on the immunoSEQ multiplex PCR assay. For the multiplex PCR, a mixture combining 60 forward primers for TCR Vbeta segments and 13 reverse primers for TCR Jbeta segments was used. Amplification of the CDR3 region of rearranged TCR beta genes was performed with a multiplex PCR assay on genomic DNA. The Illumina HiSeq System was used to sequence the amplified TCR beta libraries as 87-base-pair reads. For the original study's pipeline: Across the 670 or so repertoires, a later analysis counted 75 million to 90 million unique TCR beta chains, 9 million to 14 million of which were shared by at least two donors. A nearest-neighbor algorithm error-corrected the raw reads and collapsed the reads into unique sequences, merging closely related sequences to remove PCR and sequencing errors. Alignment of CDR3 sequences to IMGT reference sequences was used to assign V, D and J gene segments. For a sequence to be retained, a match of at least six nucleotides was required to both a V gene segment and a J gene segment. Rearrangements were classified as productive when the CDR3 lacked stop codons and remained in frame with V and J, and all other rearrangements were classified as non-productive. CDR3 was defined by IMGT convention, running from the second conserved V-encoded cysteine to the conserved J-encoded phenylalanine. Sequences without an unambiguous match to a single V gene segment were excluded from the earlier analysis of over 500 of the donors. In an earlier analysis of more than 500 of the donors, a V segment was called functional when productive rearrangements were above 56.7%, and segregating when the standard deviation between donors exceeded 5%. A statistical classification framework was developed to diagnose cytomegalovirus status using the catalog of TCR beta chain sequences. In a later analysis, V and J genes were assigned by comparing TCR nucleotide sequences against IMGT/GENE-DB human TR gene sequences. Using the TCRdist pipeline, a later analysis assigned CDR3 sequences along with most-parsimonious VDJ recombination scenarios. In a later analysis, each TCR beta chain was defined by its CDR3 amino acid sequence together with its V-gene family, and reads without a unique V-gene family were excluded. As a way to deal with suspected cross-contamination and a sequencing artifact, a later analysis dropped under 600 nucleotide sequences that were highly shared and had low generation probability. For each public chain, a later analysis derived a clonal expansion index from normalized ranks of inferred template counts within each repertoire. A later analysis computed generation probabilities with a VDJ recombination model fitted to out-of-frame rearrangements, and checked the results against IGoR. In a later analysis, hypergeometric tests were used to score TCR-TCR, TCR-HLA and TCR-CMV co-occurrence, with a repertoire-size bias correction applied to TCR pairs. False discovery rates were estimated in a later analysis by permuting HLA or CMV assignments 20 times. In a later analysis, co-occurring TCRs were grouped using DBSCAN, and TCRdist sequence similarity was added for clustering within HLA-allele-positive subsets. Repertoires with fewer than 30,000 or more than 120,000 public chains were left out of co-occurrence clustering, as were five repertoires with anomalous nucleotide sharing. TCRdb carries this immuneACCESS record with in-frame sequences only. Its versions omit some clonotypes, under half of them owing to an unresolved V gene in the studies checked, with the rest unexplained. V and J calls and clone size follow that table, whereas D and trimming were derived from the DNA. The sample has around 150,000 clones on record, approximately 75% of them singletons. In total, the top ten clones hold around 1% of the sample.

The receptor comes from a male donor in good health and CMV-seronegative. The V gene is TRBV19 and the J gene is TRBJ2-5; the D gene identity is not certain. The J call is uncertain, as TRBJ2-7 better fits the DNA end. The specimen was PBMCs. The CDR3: CASSMGSSYEQYF. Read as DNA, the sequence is TGTGCCAGTAGTATGGGCAGTTCCTACGAGCAGTACTTC.